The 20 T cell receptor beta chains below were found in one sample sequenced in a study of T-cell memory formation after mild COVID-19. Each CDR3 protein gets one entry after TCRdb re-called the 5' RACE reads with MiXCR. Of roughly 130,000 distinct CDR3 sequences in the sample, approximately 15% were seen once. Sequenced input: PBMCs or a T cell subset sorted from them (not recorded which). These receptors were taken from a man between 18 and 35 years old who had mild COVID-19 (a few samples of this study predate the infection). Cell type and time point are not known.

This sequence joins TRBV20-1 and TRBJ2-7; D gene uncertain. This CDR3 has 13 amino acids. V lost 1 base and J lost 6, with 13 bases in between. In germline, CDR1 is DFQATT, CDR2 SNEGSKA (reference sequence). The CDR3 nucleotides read TGCAGTGCTAGAGGTTTTAGGGTAAGCGAGCAGTACTTC. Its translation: CSARGFRVSEQYF.

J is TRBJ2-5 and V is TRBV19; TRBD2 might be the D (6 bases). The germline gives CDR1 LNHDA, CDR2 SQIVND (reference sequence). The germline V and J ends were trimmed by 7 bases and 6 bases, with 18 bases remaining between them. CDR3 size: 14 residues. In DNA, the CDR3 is TGTGCCAGTACCCCTCGGTCGGGGGAACAGACCCAGTACTTC. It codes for CASTPRSGEQTQYF. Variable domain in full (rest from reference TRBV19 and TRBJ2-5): DGGITQSPKYLFRKEGQNVTLSCEQNLNHDAMYWYRQDPGQGLRLIYYSQIVNDFQKGDIAEGYSVSREKKESFPLTVTSAQKNPTAFYLCASTPRSGEQTQYFGPGTRLLVL.

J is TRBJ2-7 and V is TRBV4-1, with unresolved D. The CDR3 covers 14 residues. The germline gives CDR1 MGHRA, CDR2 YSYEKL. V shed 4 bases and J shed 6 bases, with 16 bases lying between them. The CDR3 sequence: CASSLDPDLSEQYF. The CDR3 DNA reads TGCGCCAGCAGCCTCGACCCAGACCTCTCCGAGCAGTACTTC.

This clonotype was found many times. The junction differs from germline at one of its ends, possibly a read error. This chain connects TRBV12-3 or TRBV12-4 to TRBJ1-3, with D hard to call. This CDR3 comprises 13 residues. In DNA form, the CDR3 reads TGTGCCAGCAGCTTAGCAGCAGCGGCCACCATATATTTT. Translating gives CASSLAAAATIYF.

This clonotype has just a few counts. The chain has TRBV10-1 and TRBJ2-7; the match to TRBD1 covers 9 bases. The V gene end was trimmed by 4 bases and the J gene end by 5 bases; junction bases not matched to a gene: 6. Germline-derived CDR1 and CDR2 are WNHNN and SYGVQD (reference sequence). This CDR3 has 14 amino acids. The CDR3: CASSAGQGRDEQYF. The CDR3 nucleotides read TGCGCCAGCAGTGCGGGACAGGGAAGAGACGAGCAGTACTTC.

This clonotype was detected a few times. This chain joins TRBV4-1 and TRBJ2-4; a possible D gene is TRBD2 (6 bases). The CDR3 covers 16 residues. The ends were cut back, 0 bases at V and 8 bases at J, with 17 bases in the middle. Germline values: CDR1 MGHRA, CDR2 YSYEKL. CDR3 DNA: TGCGCCAGCAGCCAAGATCGGGGACTGGGATCTGACATTCAGTACTTC. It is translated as CASSQDRGLGSDIQYF.

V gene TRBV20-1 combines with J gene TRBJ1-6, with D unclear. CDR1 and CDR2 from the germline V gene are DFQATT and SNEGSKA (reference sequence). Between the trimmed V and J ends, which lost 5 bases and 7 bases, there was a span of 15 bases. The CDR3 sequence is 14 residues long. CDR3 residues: CSALRIQTNSPLHF. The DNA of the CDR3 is TGCAGTGCTCTCCGGATACAGACCAATTCACCCCTCCACTTT.

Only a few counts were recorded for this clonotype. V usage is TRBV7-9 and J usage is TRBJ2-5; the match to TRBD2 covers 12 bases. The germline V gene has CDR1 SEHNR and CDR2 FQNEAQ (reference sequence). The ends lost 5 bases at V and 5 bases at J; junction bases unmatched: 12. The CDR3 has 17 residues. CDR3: CASSHTSGGPLRETQYF. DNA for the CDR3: TGTGCCAGCAGCCATACTAGCGGGGGGCCCTTGAGGGAGACCCAGTACTTC.

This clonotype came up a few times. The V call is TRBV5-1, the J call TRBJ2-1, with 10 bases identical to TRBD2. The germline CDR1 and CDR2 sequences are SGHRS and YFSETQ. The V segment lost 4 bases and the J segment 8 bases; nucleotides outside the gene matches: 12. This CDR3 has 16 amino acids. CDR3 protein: CASSRSAGGHGDEQFF. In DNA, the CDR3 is TGCGCCAGCAGCAGGTCAGCGGGGGGGCATGGCGATGAGCAGTTCTTC.

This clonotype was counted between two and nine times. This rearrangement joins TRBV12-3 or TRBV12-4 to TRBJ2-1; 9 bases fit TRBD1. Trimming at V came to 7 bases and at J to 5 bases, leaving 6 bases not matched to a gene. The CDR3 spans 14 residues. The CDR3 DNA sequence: TGTGCCAGCACCCTAGGGACAGGGAACAATGAGCAGTTCTTC. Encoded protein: CASTLGTGNNEQFF.

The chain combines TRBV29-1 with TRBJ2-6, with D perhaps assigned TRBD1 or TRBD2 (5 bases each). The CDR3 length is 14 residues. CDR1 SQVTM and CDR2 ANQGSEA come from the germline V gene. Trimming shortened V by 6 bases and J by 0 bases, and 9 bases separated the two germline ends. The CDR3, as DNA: TGCAGCGTAGGGACGCTCTCTGGGGCCAACGTCCTGACTTTC. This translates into CSVGTLSGANVLTF.

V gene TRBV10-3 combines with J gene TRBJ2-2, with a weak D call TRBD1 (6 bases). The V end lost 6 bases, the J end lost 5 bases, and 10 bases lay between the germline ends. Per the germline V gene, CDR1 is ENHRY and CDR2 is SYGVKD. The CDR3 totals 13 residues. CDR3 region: CAIRGQGTGELFF. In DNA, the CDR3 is TGTGCCATCAGGGGGCAGGGGACCGGGGAGCTGTTTTTT.

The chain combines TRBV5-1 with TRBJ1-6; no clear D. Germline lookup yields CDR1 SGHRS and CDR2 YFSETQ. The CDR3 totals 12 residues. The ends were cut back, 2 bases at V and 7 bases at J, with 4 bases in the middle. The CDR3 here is CASSFGNSPLHF. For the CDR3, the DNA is TGCGCCAGCAGCTTCGGGAATTCACCCCTCCACTTT.

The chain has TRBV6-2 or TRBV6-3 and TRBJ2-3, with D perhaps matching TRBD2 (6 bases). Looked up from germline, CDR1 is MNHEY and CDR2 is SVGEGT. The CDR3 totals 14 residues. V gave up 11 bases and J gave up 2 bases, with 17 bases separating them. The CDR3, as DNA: TGTGCCGGCCTACTCCGGGGGATCACAGATACGCAGTATTTT. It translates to CAGLLRGITDTQYF.

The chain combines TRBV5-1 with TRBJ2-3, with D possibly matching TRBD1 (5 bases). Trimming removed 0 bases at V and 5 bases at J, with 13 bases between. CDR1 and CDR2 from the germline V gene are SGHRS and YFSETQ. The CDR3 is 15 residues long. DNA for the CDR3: TGCGCCAGCAGCTTGGCCGGGCAGGGCGGAGATACGCAGTATTTT. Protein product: CASSLAGQGGDTQYF.

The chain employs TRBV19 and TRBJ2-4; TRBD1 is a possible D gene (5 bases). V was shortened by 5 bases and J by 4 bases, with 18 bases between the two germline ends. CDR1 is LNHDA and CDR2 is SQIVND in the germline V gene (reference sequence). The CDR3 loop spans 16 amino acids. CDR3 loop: CASSSLQGYPKNIQYF. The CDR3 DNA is TGTGCCAGTAGTTCGCTTCAGGGATACCCAAAAAACATTCAGTACTTC.

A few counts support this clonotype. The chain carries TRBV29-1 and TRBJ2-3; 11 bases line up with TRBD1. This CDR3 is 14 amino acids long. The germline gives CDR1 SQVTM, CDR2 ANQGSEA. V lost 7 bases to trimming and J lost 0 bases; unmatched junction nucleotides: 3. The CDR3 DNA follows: TGCAGCGCCGGACAGGGGGCTAGCACAGATACGCAGTATTTT. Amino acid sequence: CSAGQGASTDTQYF.

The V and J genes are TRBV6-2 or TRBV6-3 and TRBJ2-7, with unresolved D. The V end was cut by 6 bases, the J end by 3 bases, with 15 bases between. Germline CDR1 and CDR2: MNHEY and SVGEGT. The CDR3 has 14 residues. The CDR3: CASSEPQNHYEQYV. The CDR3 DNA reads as TGTGCCAGCAGCGAACCGCAAAACCACTACGAGCAGTACGTC.

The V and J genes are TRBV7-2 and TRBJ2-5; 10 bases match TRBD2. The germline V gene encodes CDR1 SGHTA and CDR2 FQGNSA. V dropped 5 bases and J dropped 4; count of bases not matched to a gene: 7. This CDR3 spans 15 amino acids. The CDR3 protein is CASSQSGGALETQYF. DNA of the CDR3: TGTGCCAGCAGCCAAAGCGGGGGGGCCTTAGAGACCCAGTACTTC.

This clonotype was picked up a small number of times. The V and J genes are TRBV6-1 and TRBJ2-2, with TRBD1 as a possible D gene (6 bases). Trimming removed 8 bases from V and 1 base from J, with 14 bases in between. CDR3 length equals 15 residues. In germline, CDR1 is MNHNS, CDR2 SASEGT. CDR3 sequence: CASARRTENTGELFF. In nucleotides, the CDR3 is TGTGCCAGCGCGAGAAGGACAGAGAACACCGGGGAGCTGTTTTTT.